These 27 T cell receptor beta chains share one sample of origin, sequenced in a study of PD-L1 blockade in urothelial cancer (dated by TCRdb to between 2016 and 2019). Library method: the immunoSEQ multiplex PCR assay. Not all clones reach the TCRdb copy of this immuneACCESS table, which keeps in-frame sequences only. Checked studies attribute under half of the gap to unresolved V genes and leave the rest unexplained. Present in this sample are 130,000 or so clones, 84% of which were seen just once. Jointly, the top ten make up roughly 3.5% of the sample. The sample's time point, from its label and the paper: pretreatment peripheral blood. This specimen consisted of PBMCs, obtained around atezolizumab (anti-PD-L1) treatment. The receptors come from a man over 45 with urothelial cancer.

The J gene is TRBJ2-5, the V gene TRBV14; no clear D gene. Looked up from germline, CDR1 is SGHDN and CDR2 is FVKESK. Trimming took off 0 bases at V and 4 bases at J, with 6 bases between the two ends. The length of the CDR3 is 13 residues. The CDR3 sequence: CASSQEPGETQYF. The CDR3 DNA is TGTGCCAGCAGCCAAGAGCCCGGAGAGACCCAGTACTTC.

This chain uses TRBV2 with TRBJ2-1; TRBD1 aligns across 10 bases. J was trimmed by 5 bases and V by 8 bases; bases with no gene match: 9. From germline, CDR1 is SNHLY and CDR2 FYNNEI. This CDR3 region has 15 residues. CDR3 nucleotides: TGTGCCAGCTTAGCGGGGACAGGGGAGAACAATGAGCAGTTCTTC. Its translation: CASLAGTGENNEQFF.

The chain couples TRBV11-1 to TRBJ2-2; TRBD2 agrees at 11 bases. The germline V gene encodes CDR1 SGHAT and CDR2 FQDESV (reference sequence). CDR3 length equals 14 residues. Trimming took 5 bases from V and 6 from J; bases not matched to a gene: 2. The CDR3: CASSQGLAAGELFF. The CDR3 region has the DNA TGTGCCAGCAGCCAGGGACTAGCGGCCGGGGAGCTGTTTTTT.

This chain links TRBV5-6 with TRBJ2-2; 9 bases fit TRBD1. From germline, CDR1 is SGHDT and CDR2 YYEEEE. The trim removed 4 bases at V and 4 bases at J, leaving 14 bases unmatched. CDR3 length: 18 residues. Here the CDR3 DNA reads TGTGCCAGCAGCCGCGGGACAGGGAGAATAGGTCTCACCGGGGAGCTGTTTTTT. Translating it yields CASSRGTGRIGLTGELFF.

The chain couples TRBV7-9 to TRBJ2-4; TRBD2 agrees at 7 bases. This CDR3 has 15 residues. CDR1 is SEHNR, CDR2 FQNEAQ, per germline (reference sequence). V dropped 3 bases and J dropped 4; count of bases not matched to a gene: 6. The CDR3 DNA follows: TGTGCCAGCAGCTTCTCTAGCGGTGAAAAAAACATTCAGTACTTC. Translation: CASSFSSGEKNIQYF.

The V and J genes are TRBV7-2 and TRBJ2-7, with 8 nucleotides matching TRBD2. The CDR3 runs 15 residues. CDR1 SGHTA and CDR2 FQGNSA come from the germline V gene. The junction had 8 bases not matched to a gene; V was cut back by 2 bases and J by 5 bases. The CDR3 nucleotides are TGTGCCAGCAGCTTAATGTTCGGGGGGGTACACGAGCAGTACTTC. Residues: CASSLMFGGVHEQYF. The entire variable domain, with the rest obtained from reference TRBV7-2 and TRBJ2-7, is as follows: GAGVSQSPSNKVTEKGKDVELRCDPISGHTALYWYRQSLGQGLEFLIYFQGNSAPDKSGLPSDRFSAERTGGSVSTLTIQRTQQEDSAVYLCASSLMFGGVHEQYFGPGTRLTVT.

J is TRBJ1-6 and V is TRBV11-2; 7 bases fit TRBD1. Germline loops: CDR1 SGHAT, CDR2 FQNNGV. CDR3 length: 13 amino acids. The J segment lost 6 bases and the V segment lost 6 bases, leaving 2 bases of the junction unmatched. The CDR3: CASSRGLNSPLHF. As DNA, the CDR3 is TGTGCCAGCAGTAGGGGGCTTAATTCACCCCTCCACTTT.

This clone turned up a few times. This chain links TRBV19 with TRBJ1-2; possibly TRBD1 for D (6 bases). Germline V gives CDR1 LNHDA, CDR2 SQIVND (reference sequence). V lost 6 bases and J lost 5, with 16 bases in between. This CDR3 comprises 14 residues. The CDR3 sequence: CASRPTGLIYGYTF. In DNA form, the CDR3 reads TGTGCCAGTAGGCCTACAGGGCTTATATATGGCTACACCTTC.

DNA of the CDR3: TGTGCCAGCAGCTTAGATACATTTAACAAGTTGATCCCCTACGAGCAGTACTTC. This codes for CASSLDTFNKLIPYEQYF. The chain employs TRBV11-2 and TRBJ2-7, with D hard to call. V shed 0 bases and J shed 2 bases, with 20 bases lying between them. Germline V lookup: CDR1 SGHAT, CDR2 FQNNGV. CDR3 length: 18 residues.

This clone was seen a single time. The chain carries TRBV5-1 and TRBJ1-6; D gene ambiguous. The CDR3 totals 16 residues. Germline V gene sequence: CDR1 SGHRS, CDR2 YFSETQ. Trimming cost V 1 base and J 7 bases, with 15 bases left between them. The CDR3: CASSLFSGFTNSPLHF. In nucleotides, the CDR3 is TGCGCCAGCAGCTTGTTTTCGGGGTTTACAAATTCACCCCTCCACTTT.

This rearrangement joins TRBV5-6 to TRBJ1-6, with 8 bases that match TRBD1. From germline, CDR1 is SGHDT and CDR2 YYEEEE. J lost 6 bases, V lost 0 bases, and 2 bases had no gene match. The CDR3 loop spans 15 amino acids. CDR3 in DNA: TGTGCCAGCAGCTTGGGGCAGGGGGCTAATTCACCCCTCCACTTT. This codes for CASSLGQGANSPLHF.

The chain joins TRBV7-2 to TRBJ1-4; TRBD1 might be the D (5 bases). Germline V gene sequence: CDR1 SGHTA, CDR2 FQGNSA. V dropped 5 bases and J dropped 10 bases, with 17 bases sitting between them. This CDR3 spans 14 amino acids. The CDR3 spells CASSQRPRGGKLFF. Here the CDR3 DNA reads TGTGCCAGCAGCCAAAGGCCTCGGGGGGGAAAACTGTTTTTT. The whole variable domain, remainder taken from reference TRBV7-2 and TRBJ1-4, is GAGVSQSPSNKVTEKGKDVELRCDPISGHTALYWYRQSLGQGLEFLIYFQGNSAPDKSGLPSDRFSAERTGGSVSTLTIQRTQQEDSAVYLCASSQRPRGGKLFFGSGTQLSVL.

About this clone: Other DNA variants within this sample encode the same CDR3. This rearrangement joins TRBV4-1 to TRBJ2-3; D remains unclear. V lost 0 bases and J 3 bases, leaving 7 bases between the germline ends. The CDR3 has 14 amino acids. Germline CDR1 is MGHRA and CDR2 is YSYEKL. In nucleotides, the CDR3 is TGCGCCAGCAGCCAAGACCGGAGTACAGATACGCAGTATTTT. Encoded protein: CASSQDRSTDTQYF.

The rearrangement links TRBV6-1 to TRBJ2-6, with D uncertain. V lost 8 bases to trimming and J lost 0 bases, with 8 bases between them. The CDR3 is made up of 14 amino acids. Germline values: CDR1 MNHNS, CDR2 SASEGT. CDR3 loop: CASPISSGANVLTF. The DNA of the CDR3 is TGTGCCAGCCCGATTAGCTCTGGGGCCAACGTCCTGACTTTC.

The chain links TRBV6-1 to TRBJ2-6, with D perhaps matching TRBD2 (7 bases). Germline CDR1 MNHNS, CDR2 SASEGT. This CDR3 region has 18 residues. Trimming took off 0 bases at V and 3 bases at J, with 15 bases between the two ends. CDR3 region: CASSEAFGGRFGANVLTF. CDR3 in DNA: TGTGCCAGCAGTGAAGCGTTCGGGGGGCGCTTTGGGGCCAACGTCCTGACTTTC.

In DNA, the CDR3 is TGTGCCACCATGGGACAGGGGAGTGAAAAACTGTTTTTT. This sequence encodes CATMGQGSEKLFF. The chain links TRBV10-3 to TRBJ1-4, with TRBD1 matching over 10 bases. CDR3 length equals 13 residues. Germline V lookup: CDR1 ENHRY, CDR2 SYGVKD. The V gene end was trimmed by 10 bases and the J gene end by 7 bases; junction bases not matched to a gene: 6.

The V gene is TRBV9, the J gene TRBJ1-2, with D possibly TRBD1 on 6 matching bases. In germline, CDR1 is SGDLS, CDR2 YYNGEE. V was cut by 3 bases and J by 3 bases, with 18 bases left in between. The CDR3 sequence is 16 residues long. CDR3 bases: TGTGCCAGCAGCGCACCCGAGACAGGTTCTGACTATGGCTACACCTTC. As protein: CASSAPETGSDYGYTF.

The chain couples TRBV14 to TRBJ2-7, with 7 bases that match TRBD1. V trimming: 1 base; J trimming: 0 bases; junction bases outside the gene matches: 6. The CDR3 consists of 16 residues. Germline V gene lookup returns CDR1 SGHDN and CDR2 FVKESK. The CDR3 coding sequence is TGTGCCAGCAGCCAAGCCTCCGGGACAGCCTCCTACGAGCAGTACTTC. Translating gives CASSQASGTASYEQYF.

The V gene is TRBV19, the J gene TRBJ2-7, with 9 positions matching TRBD1. Germline CDR1 reads LNHDA; CDR2 reads SQIVND (reference sequence). With 6 bases clipped from V and 6 bases from J, the junction kept 12 bases outside the gene matches. The CDR3 is 15 residues long. Here the CDR3 reads CASRESGTGSAEQYF. CDR3 bases: TGTGCCAGTAGGGAATCCGGGACAGGGTCCGCCGAGCAGTACTTC. Variable domain in full (rest from reference TRBV19 and TRBJ2-7): DGGITQSPKYLFRKEGQNVTLSCEQNLNHDAMYWYRQDPGQGLRLIYYSQIVNDFQKGDIAEGYSVSREKKESFPLTVTSAQKNPTAFYLCASRESGTGSAEQYFGPGTRLTVT.

The rearrangement links TRBV6-5 to TRBJ2-7, with 10 bases fitting TRBD2. Trimming removed 5 bases from V and 6 bases from J; junction bases left unmatched: 7. The CDR3 has 14 residues. Germline-derived CDR1 and CDR2 are MNHEY and SVGAGI. The CDR3 region is CASSRPGLATEQYF. DNA of the CDR3: TGTGCCAGCAGTAGACCGGGACTAGCGACCGAGCAGTACTTC.

V usage is TRBV5-1 and J usage is TRBJ2-4; D ambiguous. CDR1 and CDR2 from the germline V gene are SGHRS and YFSETQ. The CDR3 length is 13 residues. V was pared by 3 bases and J by 5 bases, with 9 bases between. CDR3 in amino acids: CASSSVNENIQYF. The DNA of the CDR3 is TGCGCCAGCAGCTCCGTAAATGAAAACATTCAGTACTTC.

V usage is TRBV2 and J usage is TRBJ1-1, with TRBD1 as a possible D gene (5 bases). V was pared by 7 bases and J by 2 bases, with 11 bases between. CDR1 and CDR2 from the germline V gene are SNHLY and FYNNEI. The CDR3 sequence is 13 residues long. CDR3 region: CASNKGVNTEAFF. The DNA of the CDR3 is TGTGCCAGCAATAAAGGGGTTAACACTGAAGCTTTCTTT.

This clone was counted a single time. The rearrangement links TRBV21-1 to TRBJ2-3; TRBD1, the table's D call, was not compared with the DNA. TRBV21-1 is flagged as a pseudogene. This CDR3 region has 13 residues. CDR3 region: CASSNRGNYTQYF. The CDR3 DNA reads as TGTGCCAGCAGCAACAGGGGGAACTATACGCAGTATTTT.

The chain is built from TRBV7-9 and TRBJ2-7; D gene ambiguous. CDR1 and CDR2 from the germline V gene are SEHNR and FQNEAQ (reference sequence). This CDR3 spans 13 amino acids. Trimming left V 2 bases short and J 2 bases short, with 7 bases between. The CDR3 DNA sequence: TGTGCCAGCAGCTTATCAGGAACCTACGAGCAGTACTTC. This translates into CASSLSGTYEQYF.

The chain employs TRBV6-6 and TRBJ1-4, with 10 bases that match TRBD1. CDR1 and CDR2 from the germline V gene are MNHNY and SVGAGI (reference sequence). The length of the CDR3 is 14 residues. Unmatched junction bases numbered 10, after V lost 6 bases and J lost 12 bases. The CDR3 here is CASSAGTGAWELFF. CDR3 nucleotides: TGTGCCAGCAGCGCCGGGACAGGGGCCTGGGAACTGTTTTTT.

This clone was seen only once. The CDR3 here is CAWSRVGERVKNIQYF. CDR3 DNA sequence: TGTGCCTGGAGTCGAGTGGGTGAGCGCGTGAAAAACATTCAGTACTTC. The V and J genes are TRBV30 and TRBJ2-4; no definite D call. The CDR3 contains 16 residues. Deletions cut 2 bases from V and 4 bases from J, with 18 bases between. Per the germline V gene, CDR1 is GTSNPN and CDR2 is SVGIG (reference sequence).

This clone was seen just once. This sequence joins TRBV7-6 and TRBJ1-3, with D possibly TRBD1 on 5 matching bases. Germline CDR1 SGHVS, CDR2 FNYEAQ. Trimming left V 5 bases short and J 0 bases short, with 14 bases between. This CDR3 has 16 amino acids. The CDR3 sequence is CASSPGPGYSGNTIYF. The CDR3 DNA sequence: TGTGCCAGCAGCCCCGGGCCAGGGTACTCTGGAAACACCATATATTTT.